This T cell receptor beta chain was found in a study of T cell responses to AZD1222 COVID-19 vaccine. Some clones are missing from TCRdb's copy, which holds only in-frame ones; the method was immunoSEQ multiplex PCR. The sample lists about 100,000 clones, approximately 91% seen once, with 1.7% in the top ten. Points from the study as a whole: The donor cohort was predominantly white British with a female majority, and clonal diversity may have been underestimated.

With regard to this clone: Its matching antigen is unknown.

CDR1 and CDR2 (germline): MDHEN, SYDVKM. The CDR3 is made up of 15 amino acids. V was shortened by 3 bases and J by 4 bases, with 15 bases between the two germline ends. The chain links TRBV28 to TRBJ1-1; D uncertain. The receptor comes from an adult in good health. Source: peripheral blood, taken on day 0 of AZD1222 vaccination. CDR3 region: CASSFRSQLGTEAFF. The CDR3 nucleotides read TGTGCCAGCAGTTTTAGGAGTCAGTTGGGCACTGAAGCTTTCTTT.